This T cell receptor (beta chain) was recorded in a study of naive and memory T cell subsets. The study's findings and limits: There was no ground truth to check naive and memory subset results.

V gave up 4 bases and J gave up 6 bases, with 15 bases separating them. Germline CDR1 reads SGHRS; CDR2 reads YFSETQ. This CDR3 is built from 14 residues. Two oligonucleotides, mixed equimolar, formed the beta constant-region primer covering TRBC1 and TRBC2. Nested alpha and beta constant-region primers with the SP2 primer drove four PCR rounds on ligated cDNA. TCRdb fed the UMI-ligation and nested PCR reads into MiXCR, producing one record per CDR3 protein. This sample carries roughly 130,000 distinct CDR3 sequences, 36% of them seen once, and the ten largest clones take approximately 0.9%. This clonotype was picked up a small number of times. Antigen unknown.

Sequencing used central memory CD4+ T cells from blood. This receptor was obtained from a human donor in good health. The J gene is TRBJ2-3, the V gene TRBV5-1, with D possibly TRBD2 on 5 matching bases. CDR3 loop: CASSHQAAPDTQYF. CDR3 in DNA: TGCGCCAGCAGCCATCAAGCGGCCCCGGATACGCAGTATTTT.